Included here is one T cell receptor beta chain sequence, with context. Lactation, pregnancy, other autoimmune disease or uncontrolled infection excluded patients. Based on clinical symptoms, serum thyroxine and TRAb, thyroid ultrasound and orbital computed tomography, diagnoses were reached. 10 ml fresh peripheral blood yielded the PBMCs. This record belongs to a study of T cells in Graves' hyperthyroidism and ophthalmopathy. This CDR3 comprises 15 residues. Germline values: CDR1 ENHRY, CDR2 SYGVKD. V lost 3 bases to trimming and J lost 4 bases; unmatched junction nucleotides: 7. Template material for amplifying TCR beta CDR3 regions consisted of RNA transcripts. Carried out on the TCR CDR3, a first-round RT-PCR used the HTBI primer set. TCRdb reprocessed the multiplex PCR reads with MiXCR, giving one entry per CDR3 protein. Here the sample spans under 400,000 distinct CDR3 sequences, approximately 25% being singletons.

The sequenced material came from blood. This rearrangement joins TRBV10-3 to TRBJ1-2; 8 bases are shared with TRBD1. This clonotype originated in a man aged 50 to 60 with Graves' hyperthyroidism. The CDR3 loop is CAISETGQGSYGYTF. DNA for the CDR3: TGTGCCATCAGTGAAACTGGACAGGGCAGCTATGGCTACACCTTC.